This TCR beta chain was recorded in a study of T cell responses to AZD1222 COVID-19 vaccine. Study-level background: Second-dose intervals of approximately 4 or approximately 12 weeks were pooled.

Germline V gene data show CDR1 as MNHEY and CDR2 as SVGAGI. V lost 7 bases and J lost 1, with 11 bases in between. The length of the CDR3 is 13 residues. Findings and limits, study-wide: The donor cohort was predominantly white British with a female majority, and clonal diversity may have been underestimated. Baseline seropositivity occurred in only six AZD1222 recipients. Spike-specific TCR breadth rose after two AZD1222 doses, and depth rose as well.

Some clones are missing from TCRdb's copy, which holds only in-frame ones; the method was immunoSEQ multiplex PCR. The sample yields some 140,000 clones, approximately 94% seen once. Comment on this clone: Its antigen is unknown.

The material was peripheral blood, obtained on day 0 of AZD1222 vaccination. This chain joins TRBV6-5 and TRBJ2-7; tentative D call: TRBD1 (5 bases). The TCR sequence derives from an adult in good health. The CDR3 DNA is TGTGCCAGCACGAGCAGGGTATCCTACGAGCAGTACTTC. Amino acids: CASTSRVSYEQYF.